Listed below are T cell receptor beta chains from one sample, sequenced in a study of control samples from healthy donors and cancer patients. Measured with immunoSEQ multiplex PCR; TCRdb has only the in-frame clones, and not every one. The sample has some 150,000 clones; about 94% are singletons. Sequencing was done on a sample of blood. The receptor source for this set is a middle-aged man in good health. CDR3s include the opening cysteine and the closing phenylalanine or tryptophan. Fields, in order: D gene, J gene, clone size, V gene, CDR3 DNA, CDR3 protein. A D gene is named only where the DNA matches it firmly. Clone sizes are given selectively: once, few, many, or a class where the clone is expanded.

TRBD2,TRBJ2-1,-,TRBV9,TGTGCCAGCAGTCCGACTAGCGGGGGGTACAATGAGCAGTTCTTC,CASSPTSGGYNEQFF
-,TRBJ1-5,-,TRBV6-1,TGTGCCAGCAGTGATGGCTATTCGCCCCAGCATTTT,CASSDGYSPQHF
-,TRBJ1-6,few,TRBV4-3,TGCGCCAGCAGCCAAGATTGGGGGCGGGGATCACCCCTCCACTTT,CASSQDWGRGSPLHF
TRBD2,TRBJ2-1,-,TRBV27,TGTGCCAGCAGTTTCTTCGGGGGGGGTATGGATGAGCAGTTCTTC,CASSFFGGGMDEQFF
-,TRBJ2-2,-,TRBV18,TGTGCCAGCTCACCAAGAAACACCGGGGAGCTGTTTTTT,CASSPRNTGELFF
-,TRBJ1-2,-,TRBV28,TGTGCCAGCAGGCCGCCCGGTGACGGCTACACCTTC,CASRPPGDGYTF
-,TRBJ1-4,-,TRBV7-2,TGTGCCAGCAGCTTAGGCGGGGTAACTAATGAAAAACTGTTTTTT,CASSLGGVTNEKLFF
-,TRBJ2-4,-,TRBV6-6,TGTGCCAGCAGTTACGCTGCGGGGCCCCAAAACATTCAGTACTTC,CASSYAAGPQNIQYF
-,TRBJ1-5,-,TRBV7-2,TGTGCCAGCAGCTTAGGGTATCGGGGGTGGGAGAGCAATCAGCCCCAGCATTTT,CASSLGYRGWESNQPQHF
-,TRBJ1-3,once,TRBV2,TGTGCCAGCAGTGAATCGGGGATGGGTGGAAACACCATATATTTT,CASSESGMGGNTIYF
-,TRBJ2-7,once,TRBV27,TGTGCCAGCAGTGGGTCCCCCTACGAGCAGTACTTC,CASSGSPYEQYF